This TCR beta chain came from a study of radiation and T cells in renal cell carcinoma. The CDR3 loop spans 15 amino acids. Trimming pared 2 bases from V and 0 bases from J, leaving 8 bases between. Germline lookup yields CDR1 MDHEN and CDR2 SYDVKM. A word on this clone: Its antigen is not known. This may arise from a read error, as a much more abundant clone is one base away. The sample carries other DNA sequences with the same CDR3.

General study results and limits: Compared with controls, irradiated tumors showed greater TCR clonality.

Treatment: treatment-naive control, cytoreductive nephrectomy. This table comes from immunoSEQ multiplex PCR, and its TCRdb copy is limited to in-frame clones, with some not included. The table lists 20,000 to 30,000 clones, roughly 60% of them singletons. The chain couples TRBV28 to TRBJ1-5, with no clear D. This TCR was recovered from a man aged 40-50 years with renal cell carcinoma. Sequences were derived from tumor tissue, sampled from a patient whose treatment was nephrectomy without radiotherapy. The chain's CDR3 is CASSLPGHSNQPQHF. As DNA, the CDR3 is TGTGCCAGCAGTTTACCAGGTCATAGCAATCAGCCCCAGCATTTT. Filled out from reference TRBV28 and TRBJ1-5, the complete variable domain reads DVKVTQSSRYLVKRTGEKVFLECVQDMDHENMFWYRQDPGLGLRLIYFSYDVKMKEKGDIPEGYSVSREKKERFSLILESASTNQTSMYLCASSLPGHSNQPQHFGDGTRLSIL.